This T cell receptor beta chain was captured by sequencing in a study of blood T cell repertoires in COVID-19. Study in general: Material from acute and convalescent COVID-19 was sourced from the United States, Italy and Spain. Sources were T cells, B-cell-depleted T cells, or PBMCs; the material itself was cDNA or gDNA.

In the original analysis: Scientists estimated how many nucleated cells there were by amplifying reference gene primers. The table came from immunoSEQ multiplex PCR; TCRdb's copy has only in-frame clones and leaves some out. V and J calls and clone size come straight from that table; D and trimming were deduced from the DNA. The sample lists about 120,000 clones, 90% occurring once. Trimming took 4 bases from V and 2 from J; bases not matched to a gene: 6. Germline CDR1 is ENHRY and CDR2 is SYGVKD. This CDR3 spans 16 amino acids. The sequenced sample was peripheral blood. The clonotype comes from a human donor with active COVID-19. The donor label of this sample is uncertain. This chain links TRBV10-3 with TRBJ2-3; TRBD2 agrees at 10 bases. CDR3 nucleotide sequence: TGTGCCATCAGTGCTGCTAGCGGGGGACCCACAGATACGCAGTATTTT. Translated: CAISAASGGPTDTQYF.